The 17 T cell receptor beta chains reported below all come from one sample, sequenced in a study of chemoradiotherapy in HPV16-positive cancers. TCRdb's table, derived via immunoSEQ multiplex PCR, lists solely in-frame clones and lacks some. Of tens of thousands of clones listed, roughly 94% are singletons. Specimen collection occurred from a patient who underwent chemoradiotherapy. Receptors were obtained from a human donor with HPV-associated anogenital cancer.

The chain employs TRBV20-1 and TRBJ1-2; D remains unclear. The germline V and J ends were trimmed by 3 bases and 4 bases, with 3 bases remaining between them. CDR1 and CDR2 from the germline V gene are DFQATT and SNEGSKA (reference sequence). The CDR3 totals 10 residues. This chain's CDR3 is CSASSYGYTF. CDR3 DNA: TGCAGTGCTAGCTCCTATGGCTACACCTTC.

In DNA, the CDR3 is TGTGCCTGGAAGGGCGATTTGAGCTCCTATAATTCACCCCTCCACTTT. Translated: CAWKGDLSSYNSPLHF. The chain has TRBV30 and TRBJ1-6; D is unresolved. Germline-derived CDR1 and CDR2 are GTSNPN and SVGIG (reference sequence). The CDR3 is made up of 16 amino acids. V dropped 4 bases and J dropped 0 bases, with 13 bases sitting between them.

V and J are TRBV7-2 and TRBJ2-1; D is possibly TRBD2 (6 bases). V gave up 3 bases and J gave up 4 bases, with 13 bases separating them. CDR3 length: 15 residues. Germline V gives CDR1 SGHTA, CDR2 FQGNSA. The CDR3 loop reads CASSFPGLPYNEQFF. The DNA of the CDR3 is TGTGCCAGCAGCTTTCCGGGACTTCCATACAATGAGCAGTTCTTC. Full variable domain (outside the CDR3, taken from reference TRBV7-2 and TRBJ2-1): GAGVSQSPSNKVTEKGKDVELRCDPISGHTALYWYRQSLGQGLEFLIYFQGNSAPDKSGLPSDRFSAERTGGSVSTLTIQRTQQEDSAVYLCASSFPGLPYNEQFFGPGTRLTVL.

This clone was detected only a few times. This chain links TRBV2 with TRBJ2-5, with D maybe TRBD1 (6 bases). This CDR3 is 12 amino acids long. Germline V CDR1 and CDR2: SNHLY, FYNNEI. V dropped 4 bases and J dropped 8 bases, with 11 bases sitting between them. CDR3 protein: CASSVQGQTQYF. The CDR3, as DNA: TGTGCCAGCAGTGTCCAGGGGCAAACCCAGTACTTC.

The chain joins TRBV10-3 to TRBJ2-5; 7 nucleotides align to TRBD2. Per the germline V gene, CDR1 is ENHRY and CDR2 is SYGVKD. CDR3 length: 14 residues. The V gene end was trimmed by 5 bases and the J gene end by 3 bases; junction bases not matched to a gene: 6. CDR3 amino acids: CAISPGLPKETQYF. CDR3 DNA: TGTGCCATCAGTCCGGGACTACCGAAAGAGACCCAGTACTTC.

This clone occurred once. The chain is built from TRBV7-7 and TRBJ1-2; TRBD1 matches 12 bases. Germline CDR1 SSHAT, CDR2 FNYEAQ (reference sequence). This CDR3 comprises 16 residues. V lost 5 bases and J lost 2; bases outside the gene matches: 6. CDR3 sequence reads: CASSPWDRGPNYGYTF. The CDR3 DNA is TGTGCCAGCAGCCCTTGGGACAGGGGGCCAAACTATGGCTACACCTTC.

This clone was counted a single time. The chain is built from TRBV7-2 and TRBJ2-1; D uncertain. This CDR3 is 13 amino acids long. CDR1 SGHTA and CDR2 FQGNSA come from the germline V gene. V lost 3 bases, J lost 3 bases, and 6 bases lay in between. The CDR3 loop is CASSLDLYNEQFF. CDR3 DNA sequence: TGTGCCAGCAGCTTGGACCTCTACAATGAGCAGTTCTTC.

The chain uses TRBV5-6 and TRBJ2-1, with 8 bases lining up with TRBD1. The germline gives CDR1 SGHDT, CDR2 YYEEEE. The CDR3 is 15 residues long. V lost 4 bases and J lost 4; bases outside the gene matches: 7. The CDR3 here is CASSRGDRPYNEQFF. CDR3 in DNA: TGTGCCAGCAGCCGTGGGGACAGGCCATACAATGAGCAGTTCTTC. The full variable domain, with the rest looked up from reference TRBV5-6 and TRBJ2-1, is DAGVTQSPTHLIKTRGQQVTLRCSPKSGHDTVSWYQQALGQGPQFIFQYYEEEERQRGNFPDRFSGHQFPNYSSELNVNALLLGDSALYLCASSRGDRPYNEQFFGPGTRLTVL.

This clone was found a few times. The V and J genes are TRBV5-8 and TRBJ2-7; TRBD1 aligns across 8 bases. The CDR3 is 13 amino acids. Germline lookup yields CDR1 SGHTS and CDR2 YDEGEE. Trimming at V came to 5 bases and at J to 0 bases, leaving 1 base not matched to a gene. The CDR3 coding sequence is TGTGCCAGCAGAGGACAGGGCTCCTACGAGCAGTACTTC. It codes for CASRGQGSYEQYF.

Regarding this clone: In the same sample, other DNA sequences code for this CDR3. The V and J genes are TRBV27 and TRBJ1-2; no clear D. This CDR3 contains 13 residues. Germline V CDR1 and CDR2: MNHEY, SMNVEV (reference sequence). Deletions cut 6 bases from V and 2 bases from J, with 10 bases between. In nucleotides, the CDR3 is TGTGCCAGCAGCCCGGGCCTGAACTATGGCTACACCTTC. This sequence encodes CASSPGLNYGYTF.

The chain links TRBV25-1 to TRBJ2-7; 12 bases are shared with TRBD1. Germline trimming cut 3 bases from V and 6 bases from J; bases unmatched to any gene: 6. CDR3 length: 15 residues. Germline V gene data show CDR1 as MGHDK and CDR2 as SYGVNS. CDR3 sequence (DNA): TGTGCCAGCAGTGAGGGTGGGACAGGGGGCGCCGAGCAGTACTTC. It yields the protein CASSEGGTGGAEQYF.

This chain links TRBV5-1 with TRBJ2-7, with D perhaps matching TRBD2 (6 bases). Trimming removed 4 bases at V and 4 bases at J, with 12 bases between. This CDR3 contains 13 residues. Germline CDR1 reads SGHRS; CDR2 reads YFSETQ. CDR3 region: CASSPGGLYEQYF. CDR3 DNA sequence: TGCGCCAGCAGCCCCGGAGGGCTTTACGAGCAGTACTTC.

The chain carries TRBV6-6 and TRBJ2-7; D is perhaps TRBD1 (6 bases). V dropped 6 bases and J dropped 2 bases, with 14 bases sitting between them. CDR1 MNHNY and CDR2 SVGAGI come from the germline V gene (reference sequence). The CDR3 extends over 14 amino acids. The CDR3 DNA is TGTGCCAGCAGCTCGGTGGACAGAGCCTACGAGCAGTACTTC. The encoded protein is CASSSVDRAYEQYF.

To note about this clone: At one end, the junction sequence differs from germline, possibly due to a read error. The V gene is TRBV7-2, the J gene TRBJ2-7; D assignment may be TRBD1 or TRBD2 (5 bases each). Germline CDR1 SGHTA, CDR2 FQGNSA. This CDR3 contains 12 residues. The DNA of the CDR3 is TGTGCCAGCAGCTCCTCATCCGGGGCCCTGGGGTTC. Its protein product is CASSSSSGALGF.

The chain recombines TRBV28 with TRBJ1-5, with a possible D match to TRBD1 (5 bases). This CDR3 comprises 15 residues. V was clipped by 6 bases and J by 1 base, with 13 bases between them. Germline V CDR1 and CDR2: MDHEN, SYDVKM. Here the CDR3 reads CASSSAGVSNQPQHF. Written as DNA, the CDR3 is TGTGCCAGCAGCTCGGCGGGGGTCAGCAATCAGCCCCAGCATTTT.

The chain links TRBV9 to TRBJ2-1, with unresolved D. From germline, CDR1 is SGDLS and CDR2 YYNGEE. Trimming left V 3 bases short and J 3 bases short, with 1 base between. This CDR3 is 11 amino acids long. Here the CDR3 reads CASSGYNEQFF. The CDR3, as DNA: TGTGCCAGCAGCGGCTACAATGAGCAGTTCTTC.

V is TRBV27 and J is TRBJ2-3; the D gene is possibly TRBD1 (6 bases). This CDR3 is 17 amino acids long. The V gene lost 5 bases and the J gene lost 4 bases, with 22 bases spanning the gap. Germline V gene data show CDR1 as MNHEY and CDR2 as SMNVEV (reference sequence). The CDR3 loop is CASSQRIRGPGADTQYF. The CDR3, as DNA: TGTGCCAGCAGTCAAAGGATCAGGGGCCCTGGGGCAGATACGCAGTATTTT.